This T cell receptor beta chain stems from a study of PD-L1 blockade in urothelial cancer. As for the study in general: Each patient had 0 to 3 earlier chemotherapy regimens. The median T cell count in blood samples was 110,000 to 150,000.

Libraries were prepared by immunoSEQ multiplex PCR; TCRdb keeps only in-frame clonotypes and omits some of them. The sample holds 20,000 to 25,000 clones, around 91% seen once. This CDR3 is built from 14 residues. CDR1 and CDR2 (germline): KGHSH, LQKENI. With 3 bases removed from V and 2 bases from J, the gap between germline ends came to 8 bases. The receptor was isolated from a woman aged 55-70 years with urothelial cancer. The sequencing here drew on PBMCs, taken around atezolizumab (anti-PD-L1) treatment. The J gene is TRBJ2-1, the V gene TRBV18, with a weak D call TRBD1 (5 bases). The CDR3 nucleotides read TGTGCCAGCTCACCCCAGGGCGCCTACAATGAGCAGTTCTTC. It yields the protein CASSPQGAYNEQFF. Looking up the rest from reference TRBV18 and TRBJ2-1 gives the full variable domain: NAGVMQNPRHLVRRRGQEARLRCSPMKGHSHVYWYRQLPEEGLKFMVYLQKENIIDESGMPKERFSAEFPKEGPSILRIQQVVRGDSAAYFCASSPQGAYNEQFFGPGTRLTVL.